Listed below are T cell receptor beta chains from one sample, sequenced in a study of shared clonotypes between healthy human individuals. Only in-frame clones appear in the TCRdb table, and some are missing; sequencing was by immunoSEQ multiplex PCR. The table lists over a million clones, about 96% of them singletons. Sequencing was performed on naive CD4+ T cells sorted from blood. These receptors originate from a man aged 25 to 40 in good health. The CDR3 runs from the conserved cysteine through the conserved F or W.

j_gene,v_gene,CDR3aa
TRBJ2-7,TRBV28,CASRGILDEQYF
TRBJ2-2,TRBV7-2,CASSLFFRPSGRHTGELFF
TRBJ2-3,TRBV28,CASSLPGVTDTQYF
TRBJ1-5,TRBV5-8,CASSFTLWGGNQPQHF
-,TRBV5-1,CASSEGRNEQYF
TRBJ1-4,TRBV4-1,CASSQGSQEKLFF
TRBJ2-1,TRBV30,CAWSPGTVSNEQFF
TRBJ1-3,TRBV5-4,CASSPDRGSGNTIYF
TRBJ1-4,TRBV9,CASSPRGGQGGEKLFF
TRBJ2-7,TRBV5-1,CASNRDRASYEQYF
TRBJ2-2,TRBV2,CASRSSQRGRNTGELFF
TRBJ2-1,TRBV5-1,CASSTTEPSYNEQFF
TRBJ1-5,TRBV28,CASSFSRVQPQHF
TRBJ2-1,TRBV2,CATDRRGLNEQFF
TRBJ2-7,TRBV28,CASSRGGDPYEQYF
TRBJ1-2,TRBV6-1,CASSERRNRYTF
TRBJ1-1,TRBV5-1,CASSTDRLNTEAFF
TRBJ1-5,TRBV5-5,CASSLAVGGYQPQHF
TRBJ2-3,TRBV10-3,CAISESKAPGTGNTDTQYF
TRBJ1-3,TRBV5-6,CASSLFFRDQNTIYF
TRBJ2-7,TRBV27,CASHRTSGILRNEQYF
TRBJ1-1,TRBV29-1,CSVDSEGGAVNTEAFF
TRBJ2-1,TRBV27,CASRLAGGWNEQFF